What follows are 24 T cell receptor beta chains derived from one specimen sequenced in a study of cytomegalovirus exposure and HLA in healthy donors. Primers included in the PCR were 60 Vbeta and 13 Jbeta primers. The repertoire was sequenced with immunoSEQ multiplex PCR; TCRdb's copy has only in-frame clones and lacks some. The sample shows 100,000 to 150,000 clones, about 79% of them seen only once. Specimen: PBMCs. These receptors were collected from a woman younger than 35 in good health and CMV-seropositive.

This chain links TRBV19 with TRBJ1-1, with 10 bases lining up with TRBD1. V was pared by 4 bases and J by 1 base, with 6 bases of the junction left unmatched. CDR3 size: 16 residues. Germline CDR1 reads LNHDA; CDR2 reads SQIVND (reference sequence). CDR3 DNA sequence: TGTGCCAGTAGTACCGGACAGGGGGAAAAGAACACTGAAGCTTTCTTT. Protein: CASSTGQGEKNTEAFF.

On this clone itself: The junction departs from the called germline gene at one end, perhaps through a read error. The sample carries other DNA sequences with the same CDR3. The rearrangement links TRBV7-3 to TRBJ2-2, with 7 bases identical to TRBD2. CDR1 SGHTA and CDR2 FQGTGA come from the germline V gene. The CDR3 contains 15 residues. DNA for the CDR3: TGTGCCAGCAGCCGAACGTGGGGGGGTGGCGGGGAGTTGTTTTTT. Amino acid sequence: CASSRTWGGGGELFF. The variable domain in full, with the rest retrieved from reference TRBV7-3 and TRBJ2-2, is GAGVSQTPSNKVTEKGKYVELRCDPISGHTALYWYRQSLGQGPEFLIYFQGTGAADDSGLPNDRFFAVRPEGSVSTLKIQRTERGDSAVYLCASSRTWGGGGELFFGEGSRLTVL.

The chain carries TRBV6-6 and TRBJ2-5; the match to TRBD2 covers 8 bases. This CDR3 has 14 residues. From germline, CDR1 is MNHNY and CDR2 SVGAGI (reference sequence). Trimming took 2 bases from V and 2 from J; bases not matched to a gene: 1. The CDR3 sequence: CASSYRGGQETQYF. The CDR3 coding sequence is TGTGCCAGCAGTTACCGCGGGGGGCAAGAGACCCAGTACTTC.

The V call is TRBV19, the J call TRBJ2-1; 7 nucleotides line up with TRBD2. The CDR3 spans 14 residues. CDR1 is LNHDA and CDR2 is SQIVND in the germline V gene (reference sequence). The ends lost 5 bases at V and 6 bases at J; junction bases unmatched: 7. The CDR3 sequence: CASSSGGALNEQFF. Here the CDR3 DNA reads TGTGCCAGTAGTTCGGGGGGTGCCCTCAATGAGCAGTTCTTC.

This clone showed up just once. V is TRBV7-9 and J is TRBJ2-7; D uncertain. The CDR3 length is 11 residues. V was clipped by 3 bases and J by 10 bases, with 10 bases between them. The germline V gene has CDR1 SEHNR and CDR2 FQNEAQ (reference sequence). In nucleotides, the CDR3 is TGTGCCAGCAGCTTGAGTGTTTCTCAGTACTTC. This sequence encodes CASSLSVSQYF.

CDR3 nucleotide sequence: TGTGCCAGCAGCTTCGCAGGGTTGACTGAAGCTTTCTTT. Protein: CASSFAGLTEAFF. This chain uses TRBV11-2 with TRBJ1-1, with a possible D match to TRBD1 (5 bases). Trimming took off 3 bases at V and 5 bases at J, with 10 bases between the two ends. Per germline, CDR1 SGHAT and CDR2 FQNNGV. CDR3 length equals 13 residues.

The chain employs TRBV11-2 and TRBJ1-2, with 9 bases matching TRBD1. The V segment lost 5 bases and the J segment 8 bases; nucleotides outside the gene matches: 12. The CDR3 is made up of 15 amino acids. CDR1 is SGHAT, CDR2 FQNNGV, per germline. In DNA, the CDR3 is TGTGCCAGCAGCGCCCAATTGGGACAGGGTGGAGGCTACACCTTC. Its protein is CASSAQLGQGGGYTF.

The chain uses TRBV5-5 and TRBJ1-5; no firm D call. V lost 3 bases to trimming and J lost 6 bases, with 16 bases between them. The CDR3 sequence is 15 residues long. The germline CDR1 and CDR2 sequences are SGHKS and YYEKEE (reference sequence). The CDR3 is CASSYAHSGGQPQHF. The CDR3 DNA reads as TGTGCCAGCAGCTACGCTCACAGTGGAGGTCAGCCCCAGCATTTT. Combining the CDR3 with reference TRBV5-5 and TRBJ1-5 gives the whole variable domain DAGVTQSPTHLIKTRGQQVTLRCSPISGHKSVSWYQQVLGQGPQFIFQYYEKEERGRGNFPDRFSARQFPNYSSELNVNALLLGDSALYLCASSYAHSGGQPQHFGDGTRLSIL.

The CDR3 sequence: CASPRNTEAFF. CDR3 sequence (DNA): TGTGCCTCCCCGAGGAACACTGAAGCTTTCTTT. The rearrangement uses TRBV2 and TRBJ1-1; no reliable D call. Germline V gene data show CDR1 as SNHLY and CDR2 as FYNNEI. The V gene lost 11 bases and the J gene lost 1 base, with 8 bases spanning the gap. The length of the CDR3 is 11 residues. Drawing the rest from reference TRBV2 and TRBJ1-1, the complete variable domain is EPEVTQTPSHQVTQMGQEVILRCVPISNHLYFYWYRQILGQKVEFLVSFYNNEISEKSEIFDDQFSVERPDGSNFTLKIRSTKLEDSAMYFCASPRNTEAFFGQGTRLTVV.

The chain recombines TRBV6-1 with TRBJ2-3; 10 nucleotides match TRBD2. This CDR3 contains 17 residues. V was clipped by 3 bases and J by 2 bases; unmatched bases: 8. CDR1 is MNHNS, CDR2 SASEGT, per germline. The CDR3 DNA reads TGTGCCAGCAGTGAGCGCCCGGGACTAGCGATCACAGATACGCAGTATTTT. This translates into CASSERPGLAITDTQYF.

For the CDR3, the DNA is TGTGCCAGCAGCCTAACCTACGAGCAGTACTTC. Amino acids: CASSLTYEQYF. J is TRBJ2-5 and V is TRBV11-2; D unresolved. The DNA end is a closer match to TRBJ2-7, so the J assignment may be wrong. The germline V gene encodes CDR1 SGHAT and CDR2 FQNNGV. This CDR3 is 11 amino acids long.

V gene TRBV5-1 combines with J gene TRBJ2-1; possible D gene TRBD1, 7 bases. The ends were cut back, 4 bases at V and 1 base at J, with 12 bases in the middle. Germline V gene data show CDR1 as SGHRS and CDR2 as YFSETQ. The CDR3 loop spans 15 amino acids. CDR3 protein: CASSDQGGSYNEQFF. CDR3 bases: TGCGCCAGCAGCGACCAGGGGGGTTCCTACAATGAGCAGTTCTTC.

This rearrangement joins TRBV2 to TRBJ2-7; D might be TRBD1 (6 bases). V was pared by 6 bases and J by 5 bases, with 11 bases between. This CDR3 region has 12 residues. The germline V gene has CDR1 SNHLY and CDR2 FYNNEI. The CDR3 sequence: CASRLQGNEQYF. In DNA form, the CDR3 reads TGTGCCAGCAGGCTTCAGGGGAACGAGCAGTACTTC.

The CDR3 here is CSVGGNNEQFF. CDR3 in DNA: TGCAGCGTTGGCGGGAACAATGAGCAGTTCTTC. The rearrangement links TRBV29-1 to TRBJ2-1; possibly TRBD2 for D (6 bases). Looked up from germline, CDR1 is SQVTM and CDR2 is ANQGSEA. The CDR3 loop spans 11 amino acids. V lost 4 bases to trimming and J lost 5 bases, with 6 bases between them.

The V and J genes are TRBV5-6 and TRBJ1-5; 9 positions agree with TRBD1. The CDR3 has 15 amino acids. The germline V gene has CDR1 SGHDT and CDR2 YYEEEE. Trimming cost V 4 bases and J 9 bases; bases outside gene matches: 11. In DNA form, the CDR3 reads TGTGCCAGCAGCCCGACCCGGACAGGGGAAGGGCCCCAGCATTTT. This gives the protein CASSPTRTGEGPQHF.

The chain combines TRBV4-1 with TRBJ2-2, with no clear D. V lost 0 bases and J lost 5, with 4 bases in between. The CDR3 length is 13 residues. The germline CDR1 and CDR2 sequences are MGHRA and YSYEKL. CDR3 DNA: TGCGCCAGCAGCCAAGACGGGACCGGGGAGCTGTTTTTT. Amino acid sequence: CASSQDGTGELFF.

The CDR3 DNA reads as TGTGCCAGCAGCTTGATGCTAGCGGGGGGGGAAAGGACAGATACGCAGTATTTT. It translates to CASSLMLAGGERTDTQYF. The chain carries TRBV5-6 and TRBJ2-3, with 12 bases matching TRBD2. The germline CDR1 and CDR2 sequences are SGHDT and YYEEEE. V was pared by 1 base and J by 3 bases, with 9 bases of the junction left unmatched. The CDR3 sequence is 18 residues long. The whole variable domain, filled in from reference TRBV5-6 and TRBJ2-3, reads DAGVTQSPTHLIKTRGQQVTLRCSPKSGHDTVSWYQQALGQGPQFIFQYYEEEERQRGNFPDRFSGHQFPNYSSELNVNALLLGDSALYLCASSLMLAGGERTDTQYFGPGTRLTVL.

The chain uses TRBV10-1 and TRBJ2-1, with 8 bases fitting TRBD2. Germline V gene data show CDR1 as WNHNN and CDR2 as SYGVQD (reference sequence). The CDR3 runs 15 residues. With V trimmed by 4 bases and J by 2 bases, 4 bases remained unmatched. In DNA, the CDR3 is TGCGCCAGCAGTGCGAAACTAGCGGCCTACAATGAGCAGTTCTTC. Protein product: CASSAKLAAYNEQFF.

This sequence joins TRBV9 and TRBJ1-2, with D possibly matching TRBD1 (6 bases). The V end lost 3 bases, the J end lost 8 bases, and 17 bases lay between the germline ends. The CDR3 is 14 residues long. The germline V gene has CDR1 SGDLS and CDR2 YYNGEE. The CDR3 nucleotides read TGTGCCAGCAGCGCATCAGGGGTTGGAGGCGGCTACACCTTC. Amino acids: CASSASGVGGGYTF.

The V call is TRBV28, the J call TRBJ1-5, with D tentatively TRBD1 (6 bases). The germline V and J ends were trimmed by 3 bases and 5 bases, with 11 bases remaining between them. The CDR3 is made up of 14 amino acids. From germline, CDR1 is MDHEN and CDR2 SYDVKM. Here the CDR3 DNA reads TGTGCCAGCAGTTTGGGGGGGGGCTATCAGCCCCAGCATTTT. Its protein product is CASSLGGGYQPQHF.

This clone came up once. The chain recombines TRBV2 with TRBJ2-2, with a tentative D call TRBD2 (5 bases). This CDR3 spans 15 amino acids. Germline V CDR1 and CDR2: SNHLY, FYNNEI. V dropped 4 bases and J dropped 4 bases, with 13 bases sitting between them. The CDR3 spells CASSAQEAGTGELFF. The CDR3 DNA sequence: TGTGCCAGCAGTGCCCAGGAGGCGGGCACCGGGGAGCTGTTTTTT.

This clone was found once. This rearrangement joins TRBV5-1 to TRBJ2-3, with D maybe TRBD1 (6 bases). This CDR3 region has 13 residues. The V end lost 5 bases, the J end lost 5 bases, and 12 bases lay between the germline ends. Germline CDR1 is SGHRS and CDR2 is YFSETQ. The DNA of the CDR3 is TGCGCCAGCAGTGGTACAGGGTTAGATACGCAGTATTTT. Its translation is CASSGTGLDTQYF.

V is TRBV6-1 and J is TRBJ2-1, with D possibly TRBD2 on 5 matching bases. The CDR3 loop spans 12 amino acids. Germline V gives CDR1 MNHNS, CDR2 SASEGT. Trimming took 4 bases from V and 10 from J, leaving 11 bases between them. For the CDR3, the DNA is TGTGCCAGCAGTGCCTTTAGCGACGAGCAGTTCTTC. It codes for CASSAFSDEQFF.

To note about this clone: Its ends do not fully match the called genes, so a read error is possible. The rearrangement uses TRBV27 and TRBJ2-1, with unresolved D. The CDR3 has 14 residues. CDR1 and CDR2 (germline): MNHEY, SMNVEV (reference sequence). The CDR3 DNA reads TGTACCAGCAGTTCTAGGTACTCCTACAATGAGCAGTTCTTC. This translates into CTSSSRYSYNEQFF.